The clone carrying this T cell receptor beta chain was seen ten or more times. Its target is unknown. Each single cDNA molecule received a unique molecular identifier. MiXCR was run by TCRdb on the 5' RACE reads, yielding one entry per CDR3 protein. The sample carries 55,000 to 70,000 distinct CDR3 sequences, approximately 5.6% recorded once. These data belong to a study of early T cells in non-severe SARS-CoV-2 infection. Study-wide context: It was bulk RNA from unsorted whole blood that was sequenced, and the chains were unpaired.

V dropped 8 bases and J dropped 7 bases, with 12 bases sitting between them. CDR3 length equals 13 residues. The germline V gene has CDR1 MDHEN and CDR2 SYDVKM. The study, taken as a whole, reports: Missing private and CD4 specificities, VDJdb matching favored anti-spike CD8 responses.

Sequencing was carried out using whole blood. This chain uses TRBV28 with TRBJ1-6; D remains ambiguous. The clonotype comes from an adult who was a healthcare worker with PCR-confirmed SARS-CoV-2 infection or an uninfected control (not recorded which). The CDR3 reads CASEHSPNSPLHF. The CDR3 DNA sequence: TGTGCCAGCGAACATTCTCCGAATTCACCCCTCCACTTT. Combining the CDR3 with reference TRBV28 and TRBJ1-6 gives the whole variable domain DVKVTQSSRYLVKRTGEKVFLECVQDMDHENMFWYRQDPGLGLRLIYFSYDVKMKEKGDIPEGYSVSREKKERFSLILESASTNQTSMYLCASEHSPNSPLHFGNGTRLTVT.